This T cell receptor (beta chain) was recorded in a study of STAT5B mutations in CD4+ large granular lymphocyte leukemia. On the study more broadly: The CDR3 'QG' motif was associated with a particular HLA allele among healthy donors.

Data came from immunoSEQ multiplex PCR; TCRdb stores just in-frame clones and leaves some out. In the table there are approximately 52,000 clones, roughly 72% of which are singletons. Overall study findings and caveats: The CD4+ versus CD8+ T-LGLL clonality difference may reflect limited sample size. Top patient clones used TRBV06 genes more often: 8/27 versus 2/35 in controls.

V lost 4 bases, J lost 4 bases, and 7 bases stayed unmatched. Germline V gives CDR1 MNHEY, CDR2 SVGAGI. The CDR3 extends over 16 amino acids. Controls came from buffy coats of healthy blood donors. As concerns this clone: Its specificity is unknown.

The source of this sequence is a human donor in good health. Sequenced input: CD4+ T cells from blood buffy coats. The chain carries TRBV6-5 and TRBJ2-3; 11 nucleotides match TRBD2. CDR3 loop: CASSSPSGGFPDTQYF. In DNA form, the CDR3 reads TGTGCCAGCAGTTCTCCTAGCGGGGGGTTTCCAGATACGCAGTATTTT.